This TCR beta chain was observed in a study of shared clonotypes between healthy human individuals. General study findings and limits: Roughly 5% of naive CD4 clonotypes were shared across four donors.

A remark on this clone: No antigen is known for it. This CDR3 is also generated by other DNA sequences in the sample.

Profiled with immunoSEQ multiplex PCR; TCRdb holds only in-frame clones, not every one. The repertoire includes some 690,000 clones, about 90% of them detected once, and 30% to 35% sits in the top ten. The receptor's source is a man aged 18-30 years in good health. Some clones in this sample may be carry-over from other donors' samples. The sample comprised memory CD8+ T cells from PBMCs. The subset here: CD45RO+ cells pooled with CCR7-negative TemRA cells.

The CDR3 DNA sequence: TGCGCCAGCTCGGGGGACTATGGCTACACCTTC. Translating gives CASSGDYGYTF. The rearrangement joins TRBV5-1 to TRBJ1-2, with D possibly being TRBD1 (5 bases). Trimming pared 7 bases from V and 3 bases from J, leaving 7 bases between. This CDR3 spans 11 amino acids. CDR1 and CDR2 from the germline V gene are SGHRS and YFSETQ. The whole variable domain, remainder taken from reference TRBV5-1 and TRBJ1-2, is KAGVTQTPRYLIKTRGQQVTLSCSPISGHRSVSWYQQTPGQGLQFLFEYFSETQRNKGNFPGRFSGRQFSNSRSEMNVSTLELGDSALYLCASSGDYGYTFGSGTRLTVV.